Below are 9 T cell receptor beta chains sequenced from a single sample in a study of CD8 T cells in Susac syndrome. Random hexamers were used to reverse transcribe the RNA input (about 0.45 to 1 ug). TCRdb processed the immunoSEQ multiplex PCR reads anew with MiXCR; each CDR3 protein has one entry. Of 110,000 or so distinct CDR3 sequences listed, around 94% are singletons. The sequencing input was CD4+ T cells from PBMCs. The receptors here all came from a human donor with multiple sclerosis.

The chain has TRBV11-2 and TRBJ2-2; 9 positions match TRBD2. J gave up 7 bases and V 2 bases, and 5 bases lay outside the gene matches. The germline V gene has CDR1 SGHAT and CDR2 FQNNGV. This CDR3 comprises 15 residues. The CDR3 DNA is TGTGCCAGCAGCTTAAGGCTAGCGGGGTTCGGGGAGCTGTTTTTT. Encoded protein: CASSLRLAGFGELFF.

The chain joins TRBV3-1 to TRBJ2-1, with 7 bases lining up with TRBD1. Trimming cost V 2 bases and J 2 bases; bases outside gene matches: 6. Per germline, CDR1 LGHDT and CDR2 YNNKEL (reference sequence). CDR3 size: 16 residues. The DNA of the CDR3 is TGTGCCAGCAGCCAACAGTGGGGGACAGCCTACAATGAGCAGTTCTTC. It encodes CASSQQWGTAYNEQFF.

This clonotype appeared a single time. V and J are TRBV5-5 and TRBJ1-4; 7 bases agree with TRBD1. The CDR3 is 15 amino acids. Germline V gene data show CDR1 as SGHKS and CDR2 as YYEKEE (reference sequence). Trimming cost V 4 bases and J 10 bases; bases outside gene matches: 13. CDR3 sequence: CASSISTGEFGKLFF. The CDR3 DNA is TGTGCCAGCAGCATTAGTACAGGGGAGTTCGGAAAACTGTTTTTT.

The V and J genes are TRBV3-1 and TRBJ2-5; no clear D. V lost 4 bases and J lost 7, with 13 bases in between. This CDR3 spans 13 amino acids. Germline values: CDR1 LGHDT, CDR2 YNNKEL (reference sequence). The CDR3 is CASSLVDLPTQYF. In DNA form, the CDR3 reads TGTGCCAGCAGCCTGGTTGACCTACCGACCCAGTACTTC.

The gene calls are TRBV9 and TRBJ2-1, with a possible D match to TRBD1 (5 bases). The CDR3 consists of 15 residues. Germline-derived CDR1 and CDR2 are SGDLS and YYNGEE. Trimming took off 6 bases at V and 0 bases at J, with 13 bases between the two ends. The CDR3 DNA reads as TGTGCCAGCACCCCAGATCAGGGCTCCTACAATGAGCAGTTCTTC. Its protein is CASTPDQGSYNEQFF.

Only a few counts were recorded for this clonotype. V and J are TRBV12-3 or TRBV12-4 and TRBJ1-2; the D is unclear. V shed 1 base and J shed 4 bases, with 4 bases lying between them. The CDR3 covers 12 residues. This chain's CDR3 is CASSLGRYGYTF. CDR3 sequence (DNA): TGTGCCAGCAGTTTAGGGCGCTATGGCTACACCTTC.

The chain links TRBV20-1 to TRBJ2-6; tentatively, D is TRBD1 (6 bases). Trimming cost V 2 bases and J 3 bases, with 14 bases left between them. CDR1 DFQATT and CDR2 SNEGSKA come from the germline V gene (reference sequence). The CDR3 contains 16 residues. CDR3 nucleotides: TGCAGTGCTAGACAGAAACAGGGCCTTGGGGCCAACGTCCTGACTTTC. Translation gives CSARQKQGLGANVLTF.

The V and J genes are TRBV29-1 and TRBJ1-1; no firm D call. The CDR3 covers 11 residues. V was clipped by 4 bases and J by 9 bases, with 12 bases between them. Germline assignment: CDR1 SQVTM and CDR2 ANQGSEA. CDR3 sequence reads: CSVAHRKKAFF. CDR3 DNA: TGCAGCGTTGCTCACAGAAAGAAAGCTTTCTTT.

This clonotype was observed a handful of times. The chain joins TRBV20-1 to TRBJ2-7, with D tentatively TRBD1 (6 bases). The CDR3 has 14 amino acids. V lost 0 bases and J lost 1, with 10 bases in between. Germline CDR1 DFQATT, CDR2 SNEGSKA (reference sequence). CDR3 region: CSARDLDRSYEQYF. CDR3 DNA sequence: TGCAGTGCTAGAGATCTGGACAGATCCTACGAGCAGTACTTC.